This T cell receptor beta chain was sequenced for a study of cytomegalovirus exposure and HLA in healthy donors (dated by TCRdb to about 2017). Background for the entire study: An earlier analysis of approximately 640 of the donors reported more than 250 Gb of sequence data and 117 million unique TCR beta sequences from about 200 million T cells. A later genetic analysis took genome-wide SNP genotypes for about 55% of the 666 donors and used that subset as a discovery cohort. Among 398 genotyped donors of the cohort, an average of around 240,000 unique TCR beta nucleotide sequences were sequenced per donor, 15% to 20% of them non-productive. The study combined high-throughput TCR immunosequencing, statistical association of individual TCRs with disease status, and machine learning to predict cytomegalovirus infection status. Along with the roughly 670-subject first cohort, a separate validation cohort of over a hundred different subjects was used. A later analysis re-analyzed previously published TCR beta repertoires from approximately 700 donors and added high-resolution HLA genotyping to study TCR occurrence patterns. Of the roughly 390 genotyped donors, approximately 80% fell in the genetic ancestry cluster associated with self-reported Caucasian donors. All discovery cohort repertoires had been generated on a single sequencing platform. The study aimed to test whether signatures of past pathogen exposure could be identified by cataloging public T cell receptors. An earlier analysis of roughly 600 of the donors used high-throughput TCR beta sequencing to judge whether each TCR beta V gene segment behaved as functional or pseudogenic. The study profiled the T cell repertoires of fewer than 850 subjects by immunosequencing and related them to cytomegalovirus serostatus. Approximately 330 gigabases of sequencing data and about 92 million unique TCR sequences made up an early release that covered approximately 620 HLA-typed donors. Donor age, sex, ethnicity and CMV serostatus were compiled together with the repertoire data. Because of strong linkage in the cohort, roughly five DR-DQ haplotypes were treated as single units for association and clustering. Typing coverage varied by locus: roughly 620-640 donors for A, B, C, DRB1 and DQB1; approximately 560 for DQA1; about 600 for DPA1; around 490 for DPB1. The later analysis used no new phenotypic data to find candidate immune exposures, relying instead on TCR beta sequences and their occurrence across donors. HLA typing included class I and class II loci at four-digit resolution. Results and caveats for the whole study, not just this receptor: A later analysis found that HLA-associated TCR beta chains were more clonally expanded and had lower generation probabilities than equally common non-associated chains. Specific HLA alleles were associated with 15,000 to 20,000 TCR beta sequences at a false discovery rate of 0.05 in a later analysis. In this cohort, only TCR beta chains were sequenced, and detectable features were limited by the absence of alpha or paired-chain data. A further reported finding was that TCR beta sequences accurately predicted the HLA-A and HLA-B alleles for most subjects in the first cohort. The authors suggested that the approach could potentially be generalized to other disease states and immunological phenotypes. In vitro tests confirmed that three of the cytomegalovirus-associated TCR beta chains recognize cytomegalovirus antigens. The study gave a list of over 150 TCR beta chains associated with cytomegalovirus. A later analysis reported that several top co-occurrence clusters appeared linked to parvovirus B19, influenza, CMV and Epstein-Barr virus. Strong co-occurrence of HLA alleles, especially DR and DQ, made assigning TCR associations to individual alleles difficult. In a later analysis, the rate of TCR association differed among HLA loci, with DRB1 alleles having the most associated TCRs and HLA-C alleles having the fewest. Compared with the approximately 710-donor mean, donors in an Asian-associated ancestry cluster had fewer N-insertions in productive TCRs, according to a later genetic analysis. In a later genetic analysis, a missense DCLRE1C variant was associated with V-gene and J-gene trimming of TCR beta chains, and the association was replicated in an independent cohort. Correlated functional status among segregating V segments might be attributable to linkage disequilibrium, but an unknown experimental factor could not be ruled out. Most TCR sequences were observed very rarely across donors, whereas some public TCRs were present in many individuals. Sequencing depth was assumed to be roughly uniform across donors in the presence/absence analyses, though that assumption may not hold. In both the original and validation cohorts, the classifier was reported to diagnose cytomegalovirus status with high specificity and sensitivity. A group of highly shared sequence variants was considered likely to be a technical artifact of the sequencing pipeline. In an earlier analysis of some 550 of the donors, most TCR beta V segments were observed in productive rearrangements about 87% or about 30% of the time, broadly matching IMGT annotations. Because the 87-base-pair reads could not distinguish some IMGT-functional V segments, including TRBV6-2 and TRBV6-3, those segments were excluded. The earlier analysis of some 540 of the donors excluded seventeen rarely observed V segments, including chromosome 9 orphons, because counts were too low. Immune exposure information for the cohort was limited to CMV serostatus. Because some donors lacked HLA typing at each locus, the association tests relied only on the typed subset. Most CMV-associated TCR beta chains appeared to be HLA-restricted in a later analysis, and the HLA associations seemed to be driven largely by CMV exposure.

The cohort comprised around 690 healthy bone marrow donors. At the time of sampling, every cohort member was nominally healthy, though immune exposures that went unrecorded were likely present. The donor tested CMV seropositive, placing the donor among the approximately 290 seropositive members of the cohort. Each donor provided a peripheral blood sample, and peripheral blood mononuclear cells were used for TCR beta sequencing. The Qiagen DNeasy Blood Extraction Kit was used to extract genomic DNA from the blood cell samples. Receptor libraries were prepared by the immunoSEQ multiplex PCR assay. For the multiplex PCR, a mixture combining 60 forward primers for TCR Vbeta segments and 13 reverse primers for TCR Jbeta segments was used. The CDR3 region of rearranged TCR beta genes was amplified from genomic DNA with a multiplex PCR assay. The amplified TCR beta libraries were sequenced on the Illumina HiSeq System as 87-base-pair reads. Per the original workflow: Across the 670 or so repertoires, a later analysis counted 80 million or so unique TCR beta chains, roughly 11 million of which were shared by at least two donors. Raw reads were error-corrected and collapsed into unique sequences by a nearest-neighbor algorithm in which closely related sequences were merged to remove PCR and sequencing errors. To assign V, D and J gene segments, CDR3 sequences were aligned to IMGT reference sequences. For a sequence to be retained, at least a six-nucleotide match to both a V gene segment and a J gene segment was required. A rearrangement was called productive if the CDR3 had no stop codons and remained in frame with V and J, and every other rearrangement was called non-productive. CDR3 was defined by IMGT convention, running from the second conserved V-encoded cysteine to the conserved J-encoded phenylalanine. The earlier analysis of a few hundred of the donors excluded any sequence lacking an unambiguous match to a single V gene segment. An earlier analysis of some 500 of the donors classified V segments as functional when productive rearrangements were above 56.7% and as segregating when the standard deviation between donors was above 5%. To diagnose cytomegalovirus status from the catalog of TCR beta chain sequences, a statistical classification framework was built. A later analysis assigned V and J genes by comparing TCR nucleotide sequences with IMGT/GENE-DB human TR gene sequences. Using the TCRdist pipeline, a later analysis assigned CDR3 sequences along with most-parsimonious VDJ recombination scenarios. In a later analysis, each TCR beta chain was defined by its CDR3 amino acid sequence together with its V-gene family, and reads lacking a unique V-gene family were excluded. To address suspected cross-contamination and a sequencing artifact, a later analysis removed 450 to 700 highly shared, low-generation-probability nucleotide sequences. In a later analysis, a clonal expansion index for each public chain was calculated from normalized within-repertoire ranks of inferred template counts. A later analysis computed generation probabilities with a VDJ recombination model fitted to out-of-frame rearrangements, and checked the results against IGoR. A later analysis scored TCR-TCR, TCR-HLA and TCR-CMV co-occurrence with hypergeometric tests, applying a repertoire-size bias correction to TCR pairs. False discovery rates were estimated in a later analysis by permuting HLA or CMV assignments 20 times. A later analysis grouped co-occurring TCRs with DBSCAN, adding TCRdist sequence similarity when clustering within HLA-allele-positive subsets. Repertoires with fewer than 30,000 or more than 120,000 public chains, plus five repertoires with anomalous nucleotide sharing, were excluded from co-occurrence clustering. TCRdb retrieved this table from immuneACCESS and kept in-frame rearrangements only. Not all clones are present; in checked studies, unresolved V genes account for under half, and no reason is known for the remainder. The V and J calls and the clone size are those of that table, but D and trimming were determined from the DNA. Recorded for this sample are under 200,000 clones; 75% to 85% of them occurred a single time. The biggest ten clones account for roughly 10% of the sample.

The cysteine opens and the phenylalanine closes a CDR3 of 16 amino acids. The sequence is cut down to CDR3 DNA, 48 bases in frame from base 1. V was cut back by 6 bases and J by 0 bases, leaving a gap of 17 bases between them. Sequences KGHSH (CDR1) and LQKENI (CDR2) are obtained from the germline V gene. This clone has just one count. Its antigen remains undetermined. No per-base quality is available; no much larger clone lies one base away. The clonotype originates from a man aged 50 or older in good health and CMV-seropositive. The sequenced sample consisted of PBMCs. This chain is built from TRBV18 and TRBJ1-1; TRBD1 is a weak D gene call, 5 bases matching. Here the CDR3 is given as CASSANVDILNTEAFF. In nucleotide form, the sequence is TGTGCCAGCTCTGCTAACGTGGACATCCTGAACACTGAAGCTTTCTTT.